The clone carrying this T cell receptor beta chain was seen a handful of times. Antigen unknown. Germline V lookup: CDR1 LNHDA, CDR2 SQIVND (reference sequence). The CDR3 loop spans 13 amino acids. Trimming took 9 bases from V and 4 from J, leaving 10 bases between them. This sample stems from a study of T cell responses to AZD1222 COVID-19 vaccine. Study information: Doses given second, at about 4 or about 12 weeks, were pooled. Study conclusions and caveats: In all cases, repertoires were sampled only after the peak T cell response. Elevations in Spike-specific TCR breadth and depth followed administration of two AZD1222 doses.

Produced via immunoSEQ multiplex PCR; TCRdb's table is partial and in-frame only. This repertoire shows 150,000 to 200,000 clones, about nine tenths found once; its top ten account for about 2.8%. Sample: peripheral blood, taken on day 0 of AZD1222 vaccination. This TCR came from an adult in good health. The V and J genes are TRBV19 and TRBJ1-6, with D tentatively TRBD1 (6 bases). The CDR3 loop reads CASRQDYNSPLHF. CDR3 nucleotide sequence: TGTGCCAGCCGACAGGATTATAATTCACCCCTCCACTTT.